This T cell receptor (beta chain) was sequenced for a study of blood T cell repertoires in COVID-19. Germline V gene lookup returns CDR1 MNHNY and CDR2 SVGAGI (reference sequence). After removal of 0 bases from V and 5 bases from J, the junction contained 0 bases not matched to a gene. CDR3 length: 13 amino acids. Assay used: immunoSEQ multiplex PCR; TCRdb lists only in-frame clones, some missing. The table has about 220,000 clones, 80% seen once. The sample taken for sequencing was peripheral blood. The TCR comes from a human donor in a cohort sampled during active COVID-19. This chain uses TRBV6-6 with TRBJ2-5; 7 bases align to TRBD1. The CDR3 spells CASSYSQGETQYF. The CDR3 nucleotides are TGTGCCAGCAGTTACTCACAGGGGGAGACCCAGTACTTC.